A selection of T cell receptor beta chains follows, all from one sample in a study of blood T cell repertoires in COVID-19. Profiled with immunoSEQ multiplex PCR; TCRdb holds only in-frame clones, not every one. The sample carries roughly 160,000 clones, around 80% recorded once. The sequencing input was peripheral blood. Receptor source: a woman aged 70-85 years who had recovered from COVID-19. Both conserved end residues are part of each CDR3. A D gene is named only where the DNA matches it firmly. The size of a clone is reported for some rows only, either as once, few or many, or as a class for expanded clones.

j_gene: TRBJ2-5; abundance: .; d_gene: TRBD2; len: 16; v_gene: TRBV27; CDR3nt: TGTGCCAGCAGAAAGCGGGGGCACGCCCTCCAAGAGACCCAGTACTTC; CDR3aa: CASRKRGHALQETQYF
j_gene: TRBJ2-7; abundance: .; d_gene: .; len: 12; v_gene: TRBV5-6; CDR3nt: TGTGCCAGCAGCAAGACAGACTACGAGCAGTACTTC; CDR3aa: CASSKTDYEQYF
j_gene: TRBJ2-2; abundance: .; d_gene: .; len: 13; v_gene: TRBV3-1/TRBV3-2; CDR3nt: TGTGCCAGCAGCCGAGGGATTACCGGGGAGCTGTTTTTT; CDR3aa: CASSRGITGELFF
j_gene: TRBJ2-1; abundance: .; d_gene: .; len: 11; v_gene: TRBV2; CDR3nt: TGTGCCAGCAGTCCCGAGGATGAGCAGTTCTTC; CDR3aa: CASSPEDEQFF
j_gene: TRBJ2-3; abundance: .; d_gene: .; len: 16; v_gene: TRBV7-9; CDR3nt: TGTGCCAGCAGACCCCGAGGGCCTGGGGGCACAGATACGCAGTATTTT; CDR3aa: CASRPRGPGGTDTQYF
j_gene: TRBJ1-1; abundance: .; d_gene: .; len: 15; v_gene: TRBV7-8; CDR3nt: TGTGCCAGCAGCTTAGCGGTCAGGGAGGTCGTTGAAGCTTTCTTT; CDR3aa: CASSLAVREVVEAFF
j_gene: TRBJ1-2; abundance: .; d_gene: .; len: 13; v_gene: TRBV6-5; CDR3nt: TGTGCCAGCAGACCACAGATGCTCTATGGCTACACCTTC; CDR3aa: CASRPQMLYGYTF
j_gene: TRBJ1-6; abundance: .; d_gene: .; len: 15; v_gene: TRBV3-1/TRBV3-2; CDR3nt: TGTGCCAGCAGCCAGGACAATCAGTTCCGTTCACCCCTCCACTTT; CDR3aa: CASSQDNQFRSPLHF
j_gene: TRBJ1-5; abundance: .; d_gene: .; len: 15; v_gene: TRBV6-1; CDR3nt: TGTGCCAGCAGTGAAGGTGGCAGCCAGGTACAGCCCCAGCATTTT; CDR3aa: CASSEGGSQVQPQHF
j_gene: TRBJ2-1; abundance: .; d_gene: .; len: 13; v_gene: TRBV6-4; CDR3nt: TGTGCCAGCAGTGACTCGGGCAGGGGTGAGCAGTTCTTC; CDR3aa: CASSDSGRGEQFF
j_gene: TRBJ1-2; abundance: once; d_gene: .; len: 14; v_gene: TRBV18; CDR3nt: TGTGCCAGCTCACCACCGGGCAGCTCGCCCCTCTACACCTTC; CDR3aa: CASSPPGSSPLYTF
j_gene: TRBJ2-5; abundance: .; d_gene: TRBD1; len: 15; v_gene: TRBV2; CDR3nt: TGTGCCAGCAGTGAATGGGGACAGGGATGGGAGACCCAGTACTTC; CDR3aa: CASSEWGQGWETQYF
j_gene: TRBJ2-7; abundance: .; d_gene: .; len: 12; v_gene: TRBV2; CDR3nt: TGTGCCAGCAGTGACAGGTCCCCTCCCCAGTACTTC; CDR3aa: CASSDRSPPQYF
j_gene: TRBJ1-5; abundance: .; d_gene: .; len: 14; v_gene: TRBV15; CDR3nt: TGTGCCACCAGCAGAGATGGGCAGGGTGGGGCCCAGCATTTT; CDR3aa: CATSRDGQGGAQHF
j_gene: TRBJ1-3; abundance: .; d_gene: .; len: 16; v_gene: TRBV18; CDR3nt: TGTGCCAGCTCACCACGTTCAGGCCTATCTGGAAACACCATATATTTT; CDR3aa: CASSPRSGLSGNTIYF
j_gene: TRBJ1-1; abundance: once; d_gene: .; len: 13; v_gene: TRBV2; CDR3nt: TGTGCCAGCCAGATGGGGGCGAACACTGAAGCTTTCTTT; CDR3aa: CASQMGANTEAFF
j_gene: TRBJ1-5; abundance: .; d_gene: .; len: 15; v_gene: TRBV28; CDR3nt: TGTGCCAGCAGTTTAGGGCAGGGGTATCGTCAGCCCCAGCATTTT; CDR3aa: CASSLGQGYRQPQHF
j_gene: TRBJ1-6; abundance: .; d_gene: .; len: 16; v_gene: TRBV5-4; CDR3nt: TGTGCCAGCAGCTTGAGGGCGCCAGGGGCAGGATCACCCCTCCACTTT; CDR3aa: CASSLRAPGAGSPLHF
j_gene: TRBJ2-2; abundance: .; d_gene: .; len: 17; v_gene: TRBV27; CDR3nt: TGTGCCAGCAGTTTAGGGTCTGGGCAGGGGGGCACCGGGGAGCTGTTTTTT; CDR3aa: CASSLGSGQGGTGELFF
j_gene: TRBJ2-3; abundance: .; d_gene: TRBD2; len: 20; v_gene: TRBV4-2; CDR3nt: TGTGCCAGCAGCCAAGAGCCGGGGGTAGCGGGGGGCACTAGCACAGATACGCAGTATTTT; CDR3aa: CASSQEPGVAGGTSTDTQYF
j_gene: TRBJ2-2; abundance: .; d_gene: TRBD2; len: 15; v_gene: TRBV10-1; CDR3nt: TGCGCCAGCAGTGAGGGACTAGCAGGTGCCGGGGAGCTGTTTTTT; CDR3aa: CASSEGLAGAGELFF
j_gene: TRBJ2-7; abundance: .; d_gene: TRBD1; len: 13; v_gene: TRBV19; CDR3nt: TGTGCCAGTCGAAGGGACAGGAGCTACGAGCAGTACTTC; CDR3aa: CASRRDRSYEQYF
j_gene: TRBJ2-1; abundance: once; d_gene: .; len: 16; v_gene: TRBV7-2; CDR3nt: TGTGCCAGCAGCTTACTAGGGAGGAGCTCCTACAATGAGCAGTTCTTC; CDR3aa: CASSLLGRSSYNEQFF
j_gene: TRBJ2-2; abundance: .; d_gene: TRBD1; len: 15; v_gene: TRBV28; CDR3nt: TGTGCCAGCAGTTCAACAGGGGCGAACACCGGGGAGCTGTTTTTT; CDR3aa: CASSSTGANTGELFF